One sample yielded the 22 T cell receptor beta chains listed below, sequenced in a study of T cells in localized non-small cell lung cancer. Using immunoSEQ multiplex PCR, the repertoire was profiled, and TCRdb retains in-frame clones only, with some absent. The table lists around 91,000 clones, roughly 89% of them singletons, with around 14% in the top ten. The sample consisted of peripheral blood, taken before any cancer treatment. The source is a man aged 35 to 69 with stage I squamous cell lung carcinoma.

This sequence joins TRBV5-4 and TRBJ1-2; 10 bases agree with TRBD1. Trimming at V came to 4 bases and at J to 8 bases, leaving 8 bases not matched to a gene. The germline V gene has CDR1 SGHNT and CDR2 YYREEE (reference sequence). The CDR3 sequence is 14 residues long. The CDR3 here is CASSRTGTGVGYTF. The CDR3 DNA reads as TGTGCCAGCAGCCGCACCGGGACAGGGGTAGGCTACACCTTC.

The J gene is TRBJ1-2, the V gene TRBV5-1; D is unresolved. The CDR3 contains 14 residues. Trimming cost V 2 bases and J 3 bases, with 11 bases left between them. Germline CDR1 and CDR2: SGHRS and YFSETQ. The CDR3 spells CASSLRGQDYGYTF. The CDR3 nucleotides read TGCGCCAGCAGCTTACGAGGGCAGGACTATGGCTACACCTTC.

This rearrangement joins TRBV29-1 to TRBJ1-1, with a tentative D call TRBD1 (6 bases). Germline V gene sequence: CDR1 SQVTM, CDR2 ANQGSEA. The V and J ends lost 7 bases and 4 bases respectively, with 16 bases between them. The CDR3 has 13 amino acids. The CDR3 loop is CSARGSGGTEAFF. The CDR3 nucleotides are TGCAGCGCTAGGGGGAGCGGGGGCACTGAAGCTTTCTTT.

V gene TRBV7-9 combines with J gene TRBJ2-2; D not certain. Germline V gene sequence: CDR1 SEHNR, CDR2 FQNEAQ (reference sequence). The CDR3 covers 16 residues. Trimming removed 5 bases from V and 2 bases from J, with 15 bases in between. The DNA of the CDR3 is TGTGCCAGCAGCCCCTCCGGGCGTCTTAACACCGGGGAGCTGTTTTTT. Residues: CASSPSGRLNTGELFF.

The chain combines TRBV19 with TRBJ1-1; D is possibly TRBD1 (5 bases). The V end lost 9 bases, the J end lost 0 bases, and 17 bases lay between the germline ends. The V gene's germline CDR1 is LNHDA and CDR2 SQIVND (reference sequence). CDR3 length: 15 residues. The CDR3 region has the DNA TGTGCCAGCCGGGACCCCAGCAACATGAACACTGAAGCTTTCTTT. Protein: CASRDPSNMNTEAFF.

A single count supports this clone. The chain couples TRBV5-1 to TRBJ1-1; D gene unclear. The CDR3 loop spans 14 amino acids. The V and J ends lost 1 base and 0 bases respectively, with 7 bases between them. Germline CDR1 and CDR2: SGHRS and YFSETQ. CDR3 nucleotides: TGCGCCAGCAGCTTGCATCCCTTGAACACTGAAGCTTTCTTT. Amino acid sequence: CASSLHPLNTEAFF.

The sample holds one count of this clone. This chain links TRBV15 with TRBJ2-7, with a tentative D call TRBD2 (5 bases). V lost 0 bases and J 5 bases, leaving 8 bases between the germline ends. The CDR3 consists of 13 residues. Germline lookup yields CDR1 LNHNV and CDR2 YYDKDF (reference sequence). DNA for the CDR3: TGTGCCACCAGCAGAGATGAGGGAGACGAGCAGTACTTC. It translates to CATSRDEGDEQYF.

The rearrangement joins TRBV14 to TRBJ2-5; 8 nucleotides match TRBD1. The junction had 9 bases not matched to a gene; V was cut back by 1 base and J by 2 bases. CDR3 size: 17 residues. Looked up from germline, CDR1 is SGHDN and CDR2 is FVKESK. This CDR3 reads CASSQAPGQGIQETQYF. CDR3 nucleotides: TGTGCCAGCAGCCAAGCCCCCGGACAGGGTATTCAAGAGACCCAGTACTTC.

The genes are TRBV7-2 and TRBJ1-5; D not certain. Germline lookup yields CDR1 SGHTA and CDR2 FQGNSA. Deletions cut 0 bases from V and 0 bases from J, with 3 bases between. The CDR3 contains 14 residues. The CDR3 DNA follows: TGTGCCAGCAGCTTAGCTAATAGCAATCAGCCCCAGCATTTT. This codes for CASSLANSNQPQHF.

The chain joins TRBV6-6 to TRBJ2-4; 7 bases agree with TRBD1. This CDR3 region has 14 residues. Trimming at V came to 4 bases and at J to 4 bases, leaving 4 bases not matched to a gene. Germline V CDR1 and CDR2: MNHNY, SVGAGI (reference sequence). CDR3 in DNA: TGTGCCAGCAGTTTGGACAGGTCAAAAAACATTCAGTACTTC. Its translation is CASSLDRSKNIQYF.

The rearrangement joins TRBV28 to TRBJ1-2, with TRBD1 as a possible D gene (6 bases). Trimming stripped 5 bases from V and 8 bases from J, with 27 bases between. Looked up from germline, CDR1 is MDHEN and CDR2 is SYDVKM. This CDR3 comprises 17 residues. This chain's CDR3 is CASSLSWSLGGAIGYTF. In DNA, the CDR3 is TGTGCCAGCAGTCTATCCTGGTCCCTAGGGGGGGCAATCGGCTACACCTTC.

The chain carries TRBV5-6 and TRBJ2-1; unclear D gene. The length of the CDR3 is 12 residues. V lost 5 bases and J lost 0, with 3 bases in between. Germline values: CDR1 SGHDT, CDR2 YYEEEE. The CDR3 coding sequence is TGTGCCAGCAGGGACTCCTACAATGAGCAGTTCTTC. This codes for CASRDSYNEQFF.

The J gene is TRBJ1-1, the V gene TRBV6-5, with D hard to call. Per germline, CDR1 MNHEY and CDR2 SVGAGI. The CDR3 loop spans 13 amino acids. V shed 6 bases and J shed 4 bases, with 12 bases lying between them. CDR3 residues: CASRNQLGTEAFF. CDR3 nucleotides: TGTGCCAGCAGGAACCAGTTGGGCACTGAAGCTTTCTTT.

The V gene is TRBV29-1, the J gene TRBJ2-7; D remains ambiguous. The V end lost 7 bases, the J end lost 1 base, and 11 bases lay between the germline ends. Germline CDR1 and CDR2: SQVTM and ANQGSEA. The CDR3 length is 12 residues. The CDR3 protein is CSARAASYEQYF. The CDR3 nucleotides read TGCAGCGCCCGGGCAGCGTCCTACGAGCAGTACTTC.

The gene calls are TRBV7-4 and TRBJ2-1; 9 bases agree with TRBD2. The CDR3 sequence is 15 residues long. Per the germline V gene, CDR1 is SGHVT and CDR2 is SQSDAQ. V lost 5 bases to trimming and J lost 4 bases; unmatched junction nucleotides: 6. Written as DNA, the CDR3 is TGTGCCAGCAGCCCGCGGGGGGGACTTTACAATGAGCAGTTCTTC. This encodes CASSPRGGLYNEQFF.

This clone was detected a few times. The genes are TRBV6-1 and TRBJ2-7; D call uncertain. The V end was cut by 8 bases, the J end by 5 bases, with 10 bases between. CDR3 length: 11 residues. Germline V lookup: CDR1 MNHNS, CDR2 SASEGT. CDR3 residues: CASQIYHEQYF. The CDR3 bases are TGTGCCAGCCAGATTTACCACGAGCAGTACTTC.

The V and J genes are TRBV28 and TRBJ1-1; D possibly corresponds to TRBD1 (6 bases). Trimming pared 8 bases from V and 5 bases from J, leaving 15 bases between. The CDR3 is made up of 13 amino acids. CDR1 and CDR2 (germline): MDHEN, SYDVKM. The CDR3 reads CASSAGGRTEAFF. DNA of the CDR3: TGTGCCAGCTCCGCGGGGGGGCGGACTGAAGCTTTCTTT.

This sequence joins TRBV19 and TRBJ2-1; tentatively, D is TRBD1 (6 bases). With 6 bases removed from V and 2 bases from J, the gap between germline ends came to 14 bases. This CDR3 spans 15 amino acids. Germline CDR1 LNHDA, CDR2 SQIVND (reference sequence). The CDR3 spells CASRSGQHTYNEQFF. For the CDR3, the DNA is TGTGCCAGTAGGTCAGGACAGCACACCTACAATGAGCAGTTCTTC.

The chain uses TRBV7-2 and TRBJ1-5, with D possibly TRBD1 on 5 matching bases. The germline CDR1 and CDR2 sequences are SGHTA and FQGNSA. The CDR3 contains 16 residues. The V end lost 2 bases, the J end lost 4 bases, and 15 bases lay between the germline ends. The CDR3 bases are TGTGCCAGCAGCTTACTACCCGCAGGGAGGAATCAGCCCCAGCATTTT. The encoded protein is CASSLLPAGRNQPQHF.

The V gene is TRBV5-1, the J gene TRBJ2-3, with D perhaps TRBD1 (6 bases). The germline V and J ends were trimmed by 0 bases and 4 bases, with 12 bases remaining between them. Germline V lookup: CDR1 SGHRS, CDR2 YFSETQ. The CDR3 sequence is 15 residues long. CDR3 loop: CASSLGGRDPDTQYF. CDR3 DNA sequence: TGCGCCAGCAGCTTGGGGGGGCGCGATCCAGATACGCAGTATTTT.

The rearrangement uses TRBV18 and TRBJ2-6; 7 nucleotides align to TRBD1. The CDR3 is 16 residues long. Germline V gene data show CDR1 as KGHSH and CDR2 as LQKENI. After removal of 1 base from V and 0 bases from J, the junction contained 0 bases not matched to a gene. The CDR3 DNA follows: TGTGCCAGCTCACCACAGGGGGCCTCTGGGGCCAACGTCCTGACTTTC. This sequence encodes CASSPQGASGANVLTF.

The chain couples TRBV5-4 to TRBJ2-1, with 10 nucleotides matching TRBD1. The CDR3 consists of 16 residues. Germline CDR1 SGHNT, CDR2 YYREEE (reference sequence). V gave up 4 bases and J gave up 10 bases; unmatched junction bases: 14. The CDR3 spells CASSLSRDRGPGEQFF. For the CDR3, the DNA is TGTGCCAGCAGCCTGTCCCGGGACAGGGGTCCTGGGGAGCAGTTCTTC.